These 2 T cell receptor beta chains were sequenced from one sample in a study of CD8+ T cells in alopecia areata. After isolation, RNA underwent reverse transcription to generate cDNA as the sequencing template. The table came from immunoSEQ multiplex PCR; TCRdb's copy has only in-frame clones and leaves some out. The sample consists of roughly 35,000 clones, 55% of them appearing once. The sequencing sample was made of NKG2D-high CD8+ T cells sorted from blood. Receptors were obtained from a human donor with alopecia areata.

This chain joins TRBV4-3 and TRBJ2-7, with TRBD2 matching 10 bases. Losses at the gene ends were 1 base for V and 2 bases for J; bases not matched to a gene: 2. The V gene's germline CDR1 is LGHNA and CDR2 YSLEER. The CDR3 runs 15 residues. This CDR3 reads CASSQAAGGPYEQYF. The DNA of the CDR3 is TGCGCCAGCAGCCAAGCAGCGGGGGGGCCCTACGAGCAGTACTTC.

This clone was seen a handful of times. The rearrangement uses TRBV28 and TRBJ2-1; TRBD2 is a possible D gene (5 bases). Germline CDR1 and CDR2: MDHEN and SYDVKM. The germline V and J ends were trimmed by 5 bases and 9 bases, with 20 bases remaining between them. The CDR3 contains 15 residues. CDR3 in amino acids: CASSPRLAAFGEQFF. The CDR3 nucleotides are TGTGCCAGCAGTCCTCGCCTAGCAGCCTTTGGTGAGCAGTTCTTC.